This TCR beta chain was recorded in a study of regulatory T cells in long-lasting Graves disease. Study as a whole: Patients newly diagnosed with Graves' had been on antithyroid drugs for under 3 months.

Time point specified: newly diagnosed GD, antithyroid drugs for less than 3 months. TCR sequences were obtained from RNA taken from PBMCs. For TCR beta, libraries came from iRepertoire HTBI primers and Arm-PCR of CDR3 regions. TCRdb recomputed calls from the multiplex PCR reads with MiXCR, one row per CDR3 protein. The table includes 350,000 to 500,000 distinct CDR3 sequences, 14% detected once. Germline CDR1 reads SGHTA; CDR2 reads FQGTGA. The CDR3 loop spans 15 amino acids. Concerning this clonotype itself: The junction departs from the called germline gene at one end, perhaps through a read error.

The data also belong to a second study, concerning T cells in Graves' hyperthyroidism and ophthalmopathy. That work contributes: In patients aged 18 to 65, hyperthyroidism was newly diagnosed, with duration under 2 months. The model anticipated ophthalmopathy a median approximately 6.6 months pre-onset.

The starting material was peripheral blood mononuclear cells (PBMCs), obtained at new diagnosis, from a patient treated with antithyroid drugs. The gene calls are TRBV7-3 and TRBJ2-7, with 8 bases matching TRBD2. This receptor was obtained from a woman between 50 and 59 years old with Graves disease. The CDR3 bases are TGTGCCAGCAGCCTAACCGGCGGGGGGCCCTACGAGCGGTACTTC. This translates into CASSLTGGGPYERYF.